This paragraph reports one T cell receptor (beta chain). Its antigen is undetermined. Use of 60 Vbeta and 13 Jbeta primers characterized the PCR. Study processing details: An analysis that came later counted some 85 million unique TCR beta chains, around 12 million shared. Generated by immunoSEQ multiplex PCR, the TCRdb table keeps only in-frame clones and is missing some. That table is the source of V, J and clone size, and D and trimming were worked out from the DNA. The table records roughly 200,000 clones, around three quarters of them present only once. The data are from a study of cytomegalovirus exposure and HLA in healthy donors. The study, taken as a whole, reports: One later analysis reportedly identified an Asian-associated ancestry cluster that showed fewer N-insertions than the approximately 710-donor mean. TCR beta sequences reportedly predicted the HLA-A and HLA-B alleles of most subjects accurately.

The V end lost 1 base, the J end lost 3 bases, and 12 bases lay between the germline ends. CDR1 MGHRA and CDR2 YSYEKL come from the germline V gene. The CDR3 extends over 15 amino acids. The chain couples TRBV4-1 to TRBJ1-1; D gene ambiguous. The source is a young woman in good health and CMV-seronegative. Sequenced material: PBMCs. CDR3 in DNA: TGCGCCAGCAGCCAAGCGGTAGGGAGGGACACTGAAGCTTTCTTT. The encoded protein is CASSQAVGRDTEAFF.